This TCR beta chain was retrieved from a study of T cells after yellow fever vaccination. Whole-study context: Some fractions had low cell numbers, and these were prepared with SMART-Seq v4 Ultra Low Input.

CDR3 length: 13 amino acids. Germline V lookup: CDR1 DFQATT, CDR2 SNEGSKA (reference sequence). Overall study findings and caveats: Contamination by abundant bulk-population clonotypes could be present in FACS-sorted repertoires. After the booster, 96% of CD4 and about nine tenths of CD8 primary-response clones were re-detected.

A note on this clonotype: What it binds is not known. A much larger clone lies one base from this, so it may be a read error.

The study made its TCR cDNA through 5'RACE template switching. That step introduced a universal primer site along with UMIs. TCRdb fed the 5' RACE reads into MiXCR, producing one record per CDR3 protein. The repertoire holds about 360,000 distinct CDR3 sequences, with under 7.5% as singletons. The chain uses TRBV20-1 and TRBJ2-7; possible D gene TRBD2, 7 bases. Specimen: PBMCs, collected 5 days after the yellow fever booster vaccination. This receptor was identified in a man aged 30 to 45 who received the YFV17D yellow fever vaccine. The DNA of the CDR3 is TGCTGTGCTAGTAGGGGGAGGGCCTACGAGCAGTACTTC. Translation gives CCASRGRAYEQYF.